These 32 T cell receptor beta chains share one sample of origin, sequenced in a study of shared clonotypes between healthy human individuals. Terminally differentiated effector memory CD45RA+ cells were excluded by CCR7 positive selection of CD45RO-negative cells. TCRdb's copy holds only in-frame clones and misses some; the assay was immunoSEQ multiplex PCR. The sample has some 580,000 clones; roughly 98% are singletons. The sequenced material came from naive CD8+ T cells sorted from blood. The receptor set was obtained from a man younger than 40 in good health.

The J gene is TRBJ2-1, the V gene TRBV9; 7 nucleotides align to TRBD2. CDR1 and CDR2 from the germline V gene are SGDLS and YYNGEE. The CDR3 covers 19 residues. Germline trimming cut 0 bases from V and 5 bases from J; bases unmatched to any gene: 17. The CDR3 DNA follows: TGTGCCAGCAGCGTAGAAGACATGGGGCGGGACTACGGGGACAATGAGCAGTTCTTC. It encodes CASSVEDMGRDYGDNEQFF.

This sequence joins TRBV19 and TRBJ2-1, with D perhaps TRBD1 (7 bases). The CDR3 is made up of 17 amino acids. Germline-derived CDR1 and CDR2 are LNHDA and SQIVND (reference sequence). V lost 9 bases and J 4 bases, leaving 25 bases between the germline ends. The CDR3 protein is CASRRGLGLTRYNEQFF. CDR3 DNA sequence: TGTGCCAGCCGGAGGGGGCTTGGCTTAACCCGGTACAATGAGCAGTTCTTC.

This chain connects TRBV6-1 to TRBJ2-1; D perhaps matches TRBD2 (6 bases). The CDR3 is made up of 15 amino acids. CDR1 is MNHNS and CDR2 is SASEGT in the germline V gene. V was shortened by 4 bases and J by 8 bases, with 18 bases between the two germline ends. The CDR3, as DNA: TGTGCCAGCAGTGGAGGGATGATCGGAGGGGATGAGCAGTTCTTC. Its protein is CASSGGMIGGDEQFF.

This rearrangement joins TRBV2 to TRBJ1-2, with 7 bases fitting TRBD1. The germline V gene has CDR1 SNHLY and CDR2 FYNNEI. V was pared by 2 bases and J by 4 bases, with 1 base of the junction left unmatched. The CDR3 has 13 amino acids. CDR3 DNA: TGTGCCAGCAGTGAACCAGGGGGCTATGGCTACACCTTC. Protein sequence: CASSEPGGYGYTF.

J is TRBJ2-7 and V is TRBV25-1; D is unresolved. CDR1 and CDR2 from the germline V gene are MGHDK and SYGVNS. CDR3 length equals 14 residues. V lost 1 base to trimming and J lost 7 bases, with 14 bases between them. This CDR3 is CASSEWTELAEQYF. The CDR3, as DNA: TGTGCCAGCAGTGAATGGACCGAATTGGCTGAGCAGTACTTC.

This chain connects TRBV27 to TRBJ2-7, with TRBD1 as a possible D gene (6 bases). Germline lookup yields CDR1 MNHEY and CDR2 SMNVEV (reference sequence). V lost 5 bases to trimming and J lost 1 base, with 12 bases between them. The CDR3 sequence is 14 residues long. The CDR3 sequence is CASSPVRGSYEQYF. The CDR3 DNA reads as TGTGCCAGCAGTCCGGTTAGGGGGTCCTACGAGCAGTACTTC.

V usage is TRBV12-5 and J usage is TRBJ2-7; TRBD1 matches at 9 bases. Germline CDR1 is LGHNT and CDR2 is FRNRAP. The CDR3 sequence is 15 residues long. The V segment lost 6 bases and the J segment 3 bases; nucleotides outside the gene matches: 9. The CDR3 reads CASGAPRTGDYEQYF. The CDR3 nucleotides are TGTGCTAGTGGGGCACCTAGGACAGGGGACTACGAGCAGTACTTC.

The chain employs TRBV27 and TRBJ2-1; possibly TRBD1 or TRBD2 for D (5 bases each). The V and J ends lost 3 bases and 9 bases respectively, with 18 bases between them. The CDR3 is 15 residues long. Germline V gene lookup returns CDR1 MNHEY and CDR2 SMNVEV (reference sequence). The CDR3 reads CASSFGTPHGVEQFF. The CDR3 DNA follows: TGTGCCAGCAGTTTTGGGACCCCCCACGGTGTTGAGCAGTTCTTC.

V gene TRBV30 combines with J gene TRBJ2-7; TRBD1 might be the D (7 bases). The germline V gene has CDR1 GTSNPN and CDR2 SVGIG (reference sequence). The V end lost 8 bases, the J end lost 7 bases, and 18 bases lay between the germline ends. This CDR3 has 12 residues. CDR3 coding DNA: TGTGCCGGGGGAGGCCAGACAGGGGAGCAGTACTTC. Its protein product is CAGGGQTGEQYF.

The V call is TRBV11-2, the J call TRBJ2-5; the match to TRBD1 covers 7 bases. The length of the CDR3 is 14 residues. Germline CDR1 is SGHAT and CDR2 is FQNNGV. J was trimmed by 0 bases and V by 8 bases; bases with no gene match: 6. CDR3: CASRTQGYQETQYF. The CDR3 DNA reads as TGTGCCAGCCGTACACAGGGGTACCAAGAGACCCAGTACTTC.

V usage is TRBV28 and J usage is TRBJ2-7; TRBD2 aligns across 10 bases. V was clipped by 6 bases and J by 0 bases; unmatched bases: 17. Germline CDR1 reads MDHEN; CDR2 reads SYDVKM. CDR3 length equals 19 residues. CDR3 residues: CASRSTVWTSGESSYEQYF. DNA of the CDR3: TGTGCCAGCAGATCAACGGTTTGGACTAGCGGCGAAAGCTCCTACGAGCAGTACTTC.

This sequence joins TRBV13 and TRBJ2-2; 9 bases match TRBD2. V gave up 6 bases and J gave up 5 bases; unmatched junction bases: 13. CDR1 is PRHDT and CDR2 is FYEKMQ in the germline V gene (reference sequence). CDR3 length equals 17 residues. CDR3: CASRHTWTSVATGELFF. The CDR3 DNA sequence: TGTGCCAGCAGACACACCTGGACTAGCGTAGCAACCGGGGAGCTGTTTTTT.

The CDR3 DNA reads TGTGCCAGCAGCTCCGGACCAGCTAGATCCTACGAGCAGTACTTC. As protein: CASSSGPARSYEQYF. The V and J genes are TRBV14 and TRBJ2-7; D is ambiguous. Germline-derived CDR1 and CDR2 are SGHDN and FVKESK. The CDR3 spans 15 residues. V was pared by 5 bases and J by 1 base, with 15 bases between.

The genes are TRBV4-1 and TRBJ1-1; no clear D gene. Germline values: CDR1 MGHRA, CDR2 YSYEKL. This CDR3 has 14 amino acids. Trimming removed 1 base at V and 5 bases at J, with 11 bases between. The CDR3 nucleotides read TGCGCCAGCAGCCAAGGGTATCGGGAGACTGAAGCTTTCTTT. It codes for CASSQGYRETEAFF.

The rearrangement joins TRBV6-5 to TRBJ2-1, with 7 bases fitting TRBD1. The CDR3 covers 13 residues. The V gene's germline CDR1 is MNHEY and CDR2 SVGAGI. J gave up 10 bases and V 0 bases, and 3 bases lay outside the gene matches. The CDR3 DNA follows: TGTGCCAGCAGTTACTCAGGGGGCGTGGAGCAGTTCTTC. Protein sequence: CASSYSGGVEQFF.

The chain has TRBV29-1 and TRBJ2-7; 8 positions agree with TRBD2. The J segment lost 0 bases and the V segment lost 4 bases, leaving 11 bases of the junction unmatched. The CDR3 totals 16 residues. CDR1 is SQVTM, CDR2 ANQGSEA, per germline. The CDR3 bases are TGCAGCGTTGGACTAGCGAACGGGTCGAGCTCCTACGAGCAGTACTTC. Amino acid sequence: CSVGLANGSSSYEQYF.

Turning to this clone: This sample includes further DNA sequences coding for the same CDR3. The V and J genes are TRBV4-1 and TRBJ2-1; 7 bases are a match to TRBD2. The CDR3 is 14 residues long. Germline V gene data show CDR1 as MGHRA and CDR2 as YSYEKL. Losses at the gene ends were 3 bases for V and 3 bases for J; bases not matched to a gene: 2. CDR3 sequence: CASSHGGGYNEQFF. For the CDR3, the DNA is TGCGCCAGCAGCCATGGGGGGGGCTACAATGAGCAGTTCTTC.

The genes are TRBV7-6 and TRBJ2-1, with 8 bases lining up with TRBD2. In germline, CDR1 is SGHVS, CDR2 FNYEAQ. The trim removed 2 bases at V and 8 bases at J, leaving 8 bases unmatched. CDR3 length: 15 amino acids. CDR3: CASSLRLGREYEQFF. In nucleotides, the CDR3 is TGTGCCAGCAGCTTAAGGCTCGGGAGGGAGTATGAGCAGTTCTTC.

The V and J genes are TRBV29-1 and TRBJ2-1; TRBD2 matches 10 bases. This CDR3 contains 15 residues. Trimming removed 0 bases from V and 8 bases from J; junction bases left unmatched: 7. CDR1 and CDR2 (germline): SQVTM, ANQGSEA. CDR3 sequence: CSVEDGLAGAYEQFF. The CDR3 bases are TGCAGCGTTGAAGATGGGCTAGCGGGAGCTTATGAGCAGTTCTTC.

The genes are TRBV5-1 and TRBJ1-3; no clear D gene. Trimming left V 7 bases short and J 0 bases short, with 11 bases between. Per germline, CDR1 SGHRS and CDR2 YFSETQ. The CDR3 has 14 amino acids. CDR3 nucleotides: TGCGCCAGCTCCGACTGGAGCTCTGGAAACACCATATATTTT. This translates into CASSDWSSGNTIYF.

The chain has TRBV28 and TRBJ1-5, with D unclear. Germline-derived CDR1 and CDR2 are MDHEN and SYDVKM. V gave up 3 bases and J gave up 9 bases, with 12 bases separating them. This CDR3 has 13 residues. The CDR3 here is CASSFGTNRPQHF. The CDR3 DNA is TGTGCCAGCAGTTTCGGTACAAACCGGCCCCAGCATTTT.

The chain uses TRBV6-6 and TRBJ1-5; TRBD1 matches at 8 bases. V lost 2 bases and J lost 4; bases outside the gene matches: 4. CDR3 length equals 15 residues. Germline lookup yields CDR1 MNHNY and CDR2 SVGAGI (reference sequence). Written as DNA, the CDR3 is TGTGCCAGCAGTTACCTGACAGGGGAAAATCAGCCCCAGCATTTT. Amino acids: CASSYLTGENQPQHF.

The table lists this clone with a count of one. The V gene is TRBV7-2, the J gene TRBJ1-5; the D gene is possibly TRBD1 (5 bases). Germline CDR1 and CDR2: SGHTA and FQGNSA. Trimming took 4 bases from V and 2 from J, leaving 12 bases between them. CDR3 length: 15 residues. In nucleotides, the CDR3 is TGTGCCAGCAGCTCGCCGGGACTGCGCAATCAGCCCCAGCATTTT. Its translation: CASSSPGLRNQPQHF. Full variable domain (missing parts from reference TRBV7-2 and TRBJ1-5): GAGVSQSPSNKVTEKGKDVELRCDPISGHTALYWYRQSLGQGLEFLIYFQGNSAPDKSGLPSDRFSAERTGGSVSTLTIQRTQQEDSAVYLCASSSPGLRNQPQHFGDGTRLSIL.

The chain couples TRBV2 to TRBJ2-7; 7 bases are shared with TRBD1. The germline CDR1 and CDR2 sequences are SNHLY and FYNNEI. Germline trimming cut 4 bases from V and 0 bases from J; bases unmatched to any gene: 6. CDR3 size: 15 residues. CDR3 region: CASSANRGASYEQYF. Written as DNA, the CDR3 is TGTGCCAGCAGTGCGAACAGGGGTGCCTCCTACGAGCAGTACTTC.

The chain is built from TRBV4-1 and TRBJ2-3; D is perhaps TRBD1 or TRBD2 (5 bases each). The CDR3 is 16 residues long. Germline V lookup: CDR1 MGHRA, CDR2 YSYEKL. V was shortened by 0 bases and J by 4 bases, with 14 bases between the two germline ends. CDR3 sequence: CASSQDLRGLSDTQYF. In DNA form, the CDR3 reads TGCGCCAGCAGCCAAGATCTGAGGGGCTTGTCAGATACGCAGTATTTT.

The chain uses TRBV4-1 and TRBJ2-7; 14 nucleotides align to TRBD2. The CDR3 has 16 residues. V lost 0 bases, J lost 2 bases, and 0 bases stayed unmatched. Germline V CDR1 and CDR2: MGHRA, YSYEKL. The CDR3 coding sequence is TGCGCCAGCAGCCAAGAGACTAGCGGGAGGGCCTACGAGCAGTACTTC. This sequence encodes CASSQETSGRAYEQYF.

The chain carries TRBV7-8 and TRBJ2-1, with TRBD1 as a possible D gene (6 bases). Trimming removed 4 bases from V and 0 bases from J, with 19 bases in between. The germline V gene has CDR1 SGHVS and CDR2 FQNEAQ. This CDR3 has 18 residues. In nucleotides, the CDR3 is TGTGCCAGCAGCTATCCCCCCGAAGACAGGAGCTCCTACAATGAGCAGTTCTTC. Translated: CASSYPPEDRSSYNEQFF.

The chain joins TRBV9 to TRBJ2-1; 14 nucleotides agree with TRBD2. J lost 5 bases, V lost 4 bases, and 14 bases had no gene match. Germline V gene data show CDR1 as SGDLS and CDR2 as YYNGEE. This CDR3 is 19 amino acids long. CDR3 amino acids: CASSSQFGLAGGVHNEQFF. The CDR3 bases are TGTGCCAGCAGCTCCCAATTCGGACTAGCGGGAGGTGTCCACAATGAGCAGTTCTTC.

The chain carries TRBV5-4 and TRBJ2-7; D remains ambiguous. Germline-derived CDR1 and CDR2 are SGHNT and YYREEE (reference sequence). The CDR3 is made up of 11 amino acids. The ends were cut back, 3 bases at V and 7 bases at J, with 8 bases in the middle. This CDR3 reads CASSSTSEQYF. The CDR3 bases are TGTGCCAGCAGCTCAACAAGTGAGCAGTACTTC. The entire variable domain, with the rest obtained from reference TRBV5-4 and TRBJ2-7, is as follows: ETGVTQSPTHLIKTRGQQVTLRCSSQSGHNTVSWYQQALGQGPQFIFQYYREEENGRGNFPPRFSGLQFPNYSSELNVNALELDDSALYLCASSSTSEQYFGPGTRLTVT.

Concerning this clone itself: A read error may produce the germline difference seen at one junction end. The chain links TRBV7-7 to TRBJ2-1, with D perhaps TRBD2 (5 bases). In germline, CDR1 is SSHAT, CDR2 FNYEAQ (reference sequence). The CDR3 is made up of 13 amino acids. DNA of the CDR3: TGTGCTAGCAGCTTGACGACTAACAATGAGCAGTTCTTC. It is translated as CASSLTTNNEQFF.

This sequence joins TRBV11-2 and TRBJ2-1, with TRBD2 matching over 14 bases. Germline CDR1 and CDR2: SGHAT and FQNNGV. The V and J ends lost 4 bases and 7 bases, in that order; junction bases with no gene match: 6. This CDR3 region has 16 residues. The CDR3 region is CASSSLTSGRVNEQFF. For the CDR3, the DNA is TGTGCCAGCAGCTCCCTGACTAGCGGGAGGGTAAATGAGCAGTTCTTC.

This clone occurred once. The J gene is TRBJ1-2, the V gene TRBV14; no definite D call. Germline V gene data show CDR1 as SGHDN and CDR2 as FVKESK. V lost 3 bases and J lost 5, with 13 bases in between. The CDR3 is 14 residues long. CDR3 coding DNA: TGTGCCAGCAGCCATTCCCAGAACGGATATGGCTACACCTTC. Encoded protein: CASSHSQNGYGYTF.